The clone carrying this T cell receptor beta chain is a singleton in its sample. The target antigen is unknown. This entry comes from a study of cytomegalovirus exposure and HLA in healthy donors. Assay used: immunoSEQ multiplex PCR; TCRdb lists only in-frame clones, some missing. The table records about 150,000 clones, 65% to 90% of them present only once. V lost 4 bases to trimming and J lost 3 bases, with 13 bases between them. This CDR3 is built from 16 residues. The germline V gene encodes CDR1 SGHAT and CDR2 FQNNGV. General study points: In vitro data verified a few CMV-associated chains as specific for CMV antigens. In the 95 to 150 validation repertoires, a later analysis found that first-cohort TCR clusters tended to co-occur.

The rearrangement joins TRBV11-2 to TRBJ1-6; D is perhaps TRBD1 (6 bases). The receptor's source is a man between 18 and 35 years old in good health and CMV-seropositive. Sequencing used PBMCs. This chain's CDR3 is CASSSTGNNYNSPLHF. CDR3 sequence (DNA): TGTGCCAGCAGCTCCACAGGGAACAACTATAATTCACCCCTCCACTTT.